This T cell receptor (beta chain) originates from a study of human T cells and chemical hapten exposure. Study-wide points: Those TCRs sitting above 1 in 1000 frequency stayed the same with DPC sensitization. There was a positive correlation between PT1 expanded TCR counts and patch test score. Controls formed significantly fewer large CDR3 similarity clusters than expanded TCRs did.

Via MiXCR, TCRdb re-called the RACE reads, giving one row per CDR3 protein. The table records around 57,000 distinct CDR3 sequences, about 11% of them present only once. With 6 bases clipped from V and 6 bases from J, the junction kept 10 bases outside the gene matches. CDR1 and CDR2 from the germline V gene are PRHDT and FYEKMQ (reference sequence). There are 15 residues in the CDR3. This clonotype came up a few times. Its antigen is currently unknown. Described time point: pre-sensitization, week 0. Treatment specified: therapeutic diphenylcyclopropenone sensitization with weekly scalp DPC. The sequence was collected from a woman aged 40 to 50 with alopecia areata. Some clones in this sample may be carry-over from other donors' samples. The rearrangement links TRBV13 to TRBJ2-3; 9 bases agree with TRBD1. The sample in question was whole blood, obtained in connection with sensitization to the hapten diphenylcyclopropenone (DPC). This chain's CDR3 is CASRRDREAGDTQYF. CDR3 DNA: TGTGCCAGCAGACGGGACAGGGAGGCAGGTGATACGCAGTATTTT.